What follows is one T cell receptor beta chain and its context. Its antigen is currently not known. No base-level quality is on record; no much larger clone is a single base apart. The protocol used for the library was the immunoSEQ multiplex PCR assay. TCRdb holds this immuneACCESS table with in-frame rearrangements only. Some clones are missing; in checked studies, unresolved V genes explain under half, and the rest has no known cause. This sample gives under 200,000 clones in total; 91% of them show up just once. Less than 1.6% of the sample lies in the top ten. The data stem from a study of control samples from healthy donors and cancer patients (dated by TCRdb to the early 2020s). V gives up 0 bases and J gives up 4 bases, and the segment between their germline ends measures 9 bases. The germline V gene provides CDR1 MNHEY and CDR2 SVGEGT. The CDR3 measures 15 amino acids from cysteine to phenylalanine. Of the read, only the CDR3 DNA is kept; its 45 bases are in frame from base 1.

Sequencing was done on a sample of blood. The sequence came from a woman aged 25 to 45 in good health. Rearrangement joined TRBV6-2 or TRBV6-3 to TRBJ2-2; a tentative D call is TRBD2 (6 bases match). The CDR3 sequence is CASSYSGLTTGELFF. The nucleotides read TGTGCCAGCAGTTACTCGGGACTTACCACCGGGGAGCTGTTTTTT.